This is a list of T cell receptor beta chains from one sample in a study of identical twins. MiXCR was run by TCRdb on the 5' RACE reads, yielding one entry per CDR3 protein. Found here are hundreds of thousands of distinct CDR3 sequences, 18% of them singletons; the top ten hold 13%. This sample also appeared in a second study, on T cells expressing NK-cell markers.

The source material was PBMCs. All receptors come from a woman under 30 in good health. The conserved cysteine and the conserved F or W are not part of the CDR3 here.

V gene	J gene	CDR3 protein
TRBV20-1	TRBJ2-5	SLTGRALGETQY
TRBV7-9	TRBJ2-3	ASSPYSGTSLQY
TRBV9	TRBJ2-1	ASSVGPSRGEQF
TRBV6-1	TRBJ2-1	ASKAGSSYNEQF
TRBV15	TRBJ1-1	ATSRDAGREAF
TRBV20-1	TRBJ1-1	SARAGTEEAF
TRBV12-3/TRBV12-4	TRBJ2-7	ASTDRGGYEQY
TRBV7-2	TRBJ2-1	ASRGEGLAGAEQF
TRBV14	TRBJ2-1	ASSQPRGLNYNEQF
TRBV3-1	TRBJ1-4	ASSQGRRFGKLF
TRBV12-3/TRBV12-4	TRBJ2-1	ASKGALAGNEQF
TRBV5-1	TRBJ2-7	ASSLARGESYEQY
TRBV7-9	TRBJ2-1	ASSFWDRDNEQF
TRBV5-1	TRBJ1-5	ASSWDGDQPQH
TRBV20-1	TRBJ2-4	AGGGDSKNIQY
TRBV20-1	TRBJ2-1	SARVTASGYYNEQF
TRBV12-3/TRBV12-4	TRBJ2-1	ASSTRTGNVDEQF
TRBV6-5	TRBJ1-4	ASSYYTGSSEKLF
TRBV27	TRBJ2-5	ASQATSGGYQETQY
TRBV6-5	TRBJ1-2	ASSTLVTPFYGYT
TRBV7-8	TRBJ2-1	ASRDVGGSYNEQF
TRBV12-3/TRBV12-4	TRBJ2-4	ASSYGRGLGIQN
TRBV5-1	TRBJ2-3	ASSLAVAGVTDTQY
TRBV5-1	TRBJ1-5	ASSLVDSLNQPQH
TRBV29-1	TRBJ2-3	SVRGTSEVLDTQY
TRBV28	TRBJ2-1	ASSSNTKRTGRNEQF
TRBV7-3	TRBJ2-1	ASSPQGGGFNEQF
TRBV30	TRBJ2-1	AWNRGPSYNEQF
TRBV5-1	TRBJ2-1	ASSPLAGVGNEQF
TRBV10-1	TRBJ1-6	ASSESIGGNSPLH
TRBV5-6	TRBJ2-1	ASSGQGTSSRKQF
TRBV19	TRBJ2-3	ASSQGQGVNTQY
TRBV5-5	TRBJ1-2	ASSPGPGGYGYT
TRBV20-1	TRBJ2-3	SARLAADTQY
TRBV9	TRBJ2-1	ASSVPGTSGRGEQF
TRBV7-8	TRBJ1-5	ASSPGAGVNQPQH
TRBV10-3	TRBJ2-1	AIGRGEQF
TRBV5-1	TRBJ2-1	ASSFGTEQF
TRBV5-1	TRBJ2-3	ASSFYDGNTDTQY
TRBV11-2	TRBJ1-1	ASSLRPLTEAF
TRBV20-1	TRBJ2-3	SARVGLSTDTQY